These 16 T cell receptor beta chains came from one sample sequenced in a study of early T cells in non-severe SARS-CoV-2 infection. TCRdb reprocessed the 5' RACE reads with MiXCR, giving one entry per CDR3 protein. The sample contains some 58,000 distinct CDR3 sequences, approximately 10% of which appear only once. Material: whole blood, obtained at baseline. The receptors stem from an adult who was a healthcare worker with PCR-confirmed SARS-CoV-2 infection or an uninfected control (not recorded which).

This clonotype was counted many times. The V gene is TRBV30, the J gene TRBJ1-1, with D unclear. Per the germline V gene, CDR1 is GTSNPN and CDR2 is SVGIG (reference sequence). V was shortened by 2 bases and J by 0 bases, with 10 bases between the two germline ends. CDR3 length equals 14 residues. The CDR3 coding sequence is TGTGCCTGGAGTTCACTGGCGGTGAACACTGAAGCTTTCTTT. This codes for CAWSSLAVNTEAFF.

There are many counts of this clonotype. The chain couples TRBV7-2 to TRBJ2-3; D not resolved. Trimming shortened V by 4 bases and J by 2 bases, and 10 bases separated the two germline ends. Germline lookup yields CDR1 SGHTA and CDR2 FQGNSA. This CDR3 has 14 amino acids. For the CDR3, the DNA is TGTGCCAGCAGCTCTCGACTGCTCACAGATACGCAGTATTTT. Its translation: CASSSRLLTDTQYF.

This chain links TRBV10-3 with TRBJ2-5; 7 nucleotides agree with TRBD1. This CDR3 has 14 amino acids. Germline CDR1 and CDR2: ENHRY and SYGVKD. V was clipped by 5 bases and J by 2 bases; unmatched bases: 5. Here the CDR3 DNA reads TGTGCCATCAGTCCTCAGACAGGGCAAGAGACCCAGTACTTC. Amino acid sequence: CAISPQTGQETQYF.

Only a few counts were recorded for this clonotype. The J gene is TRBJ2-1, the V gene TRBV19; D gene unclear. Germline values: CDR1 LNHDA, CDR2 SQIVND (reference sequence). The CDR3 totals 15 residues. Trimming removed 3 bases at V and 0 bases at J, with 9 bases between. The DNA for the CDR3 is TGTGCCAGTAGTATGTCCCGGAGCTCCTACAATGAGCAGTTCTTC. It codes for CASSMSRSSYNEQFF. The variable domain in full, with the rest retrieved from reference TRBV19 and TRBJ2-1, is DGGITQSPKYLFRKEGQNVTLSCEQNLNHDAMYWYRQDPGQGLRLIYYSQIVNDFQKGDIAEGYSVSREKKESFPLTVTSAQKNPTAFYLCASSMSRSSYNEQFFGPGTRLTVL.

The table lists this clonotype with many counts. The chain uses TRBV7-9 and TRBJ2-2; 13 nucleotides align to TRBD2. CDR1 is SEHNR and CDR2 is FQNEAQ in the germline V gene (reference sequence). With V trimmed by 5 bases and J by 4 bases, 10 bases remained unmatched. The CDR3 contains 18 residues. As DNA, the CDR3 is TGTGCCAGCAGCGTACGGAGACTAGCGGGGGGCCGCACCGGGGAGCTGTTTTTT. This gives the protein CASSVRRLAGGRTGELFF.

This clonotype was picked up a small number of times. J is TRBJ2-5 and V is TRBV18; D remains unclear. The CDR3 is 13 residues long. Trimming removed 3 bases at V and 4 bases at J, with 9 bases between. Germline V CDR1 and CDR2: KGHSH, LQKENI. The CDR3 DNA is TGTGCCAGCTCACCTCCGAATAGAGAGACCCAGTACTTC. Its protein product is CASSPPNRETQYF.

This clonotype has ten or more counts. The gene calls are TRBV20-1 and TRBJ1-3; possible D gene TRBD1, 5 bases. Germline-derived CDR1 and CDR2 are DFQATT and SNEGSKA (reference sequence). The V gene lost 0 bases and the J gene lost 2 bases, with 11 bases spanning the gap. CDR3 length: 15 residues. The CDR3 region has the DNA TGCAGTGCTAGAGATCTGGGAGGGGCTGGAAACACCATATATTTT. As protein: CSARDLGGAGNTIYF.

In this sample, this clonotype turned up a few times. At one end the junction does not follow the germline gene, possibly because of a read error. V and J are TRBV6-5 and TRBJ1-3, with TRBD1 identical over 8 bases. This CDR3 has 17 residues. Germline-derived CDR1 and CDR2 are MNHEY and SVGAGI. The CDR3 region is CATSKVLSGTGRNTIYF. In nucleotides, the CDR3 is TGTGCCACCAGTAAGGTGCTTTCCGGGACAGGAAGAAACACCATATATTTT.

At least ten counts were recorded for this clonotype. V gene TRBV6-1 combines with J gene TRBJ1-2; 9 bases match TRBD1. V shed 5 bases, J shed 4 bases, and the junction held 2 bases outside the gene matches. Germline CDR1 is MNHNS and CDR2 is SASEGT. The CDR3 sequence is 13 residues long. This CDR3 reads CASSMTGGYGYTF. The CDR3 coding sequence is TGTGCCAGCAGTATGACAGGGGGCTATGGCTACACCTTC.

This clonotype was detected ten times or more. The J gene is TRBJ2-5, the V gene TRBV11-2; 10 bases align to TRBD2. The CDR3 contains 16 residues. The germline gives CDR1 SGHAT, CDR2 FQNNGV. V lost 11 bases, J lost 1 base, and 13 bases stayed unmatched. CDR3: CAPPGGSGGIQETQYF. The CDR3 nucleotides read TGTGCCCCGCCGGGGGGTAGCGGGGGGATCCAAGAGACCCAGTACTTC. The variable domain in full, with the rest retrieved from reference TRBV11-2 and TRBJ2-5, is EAGVAQSPRYKIIEKRQSVAFWCNPISGHATLYWYQQILGQGPKLLIQFQNNGVVDDSQLPKDRFSAERLKGVDSTLKIQPAKLEDSAVYLCAPPGGSGGIQETQYFGPGTRLLVL.

V gene TRBV6-5 combines with J gene TRBJ2-5; weak D call: TRBD2 (6 bases). The CDR3 is 15 amino acids. Germline V gene lookup returns CDR1 MNHEY and CDR2 SVGAGI. V lost 6 bases and J lost 5, with 19 bases in between. Here the CDR3 reads CASRRRMTAGETQYF. The CDR3 region has the DNA TGTGCCAGCAGGCGACGTATGACCGCGGGGGAGACCCAGTACTTC.

V usage is TRBV7-9 and J usage is TRBJ2-1, with 8 bases matching TRBD2. Germline V gene data show CDR1 as SEHNR and CDR2 as FQNEAQ (reference sequence). J was trimmed by 8 bases and V by 4 bases; bases with no gene match: 13. The length of the CDR3 is 16 residues. This CDR3 reads CASSSYGAGARDEQFF. The CDR3 region has the DNA TGTGCCAGCAGCTCCTACGGAGCGGGGGCTCGGGATGAGCAGTTCTTC.

This clonotype was seen ten or more times. This chain connects TRBV29-1 to TRBJ1-2; weak D call: TRBD1 (6 bases). From germline, CDR1 is SQVTM and CDR2 ANQGSEA. This CDR3 contains 15 residues. Between the trimmed V and J ends, which lost 7 bases and 0 bases, there was a span of 18 bases. The CDR3 spells CSDNWLQGPNYGYTF. The CDR3 DNA follows: TGCAGCGATAACTGGCTACAGGGACCTAACTATGGCTACACCTTC. Filled out from reference TRBV29-1 and TRBJ1-2, the complete variable domain reads SAVISQKPSRDICQRGTSLTIQCQVDSQVTMMFWYRQQPGQSLTLIATANQGSEATYESGFVIDKFPISRPNLTFSTLTVSNMSPEDSSIYLCSDNWLQGPNYGYTFGSGTRLTVV.

The J gene is TRBJ2-3, the V gene TRBV5-1; TRBD2 agrees at 12 bases. Germline-derived CDR1 and CDR2 are SGHRS and YFSETQ. The V gene end was trimmed by 4 bases and the J gene end by 6 bases; junction bases not matched to a gene: 3. CDR3 length equals 14 residues. The CDR3 coding sequence is TGCGCCAGCAGCACCGGGACTAGCGGGGATACGCAGTATTTT. Amino acids: CASSTGTSGDTQYF.

This chain uses TRBV7-9 with TRBJ2-5; 9 bases fit TRBD1. The trim removed 5 bases at V and 5 bases at J, leaving 15 bases unmatched. In germline, CDR1 is SEHNR, CDR2 FQNEAQ (reference sequence). This CDR3 contains 17 residues. The CDR3 reads CASSRPRRDRVPETQYF. The CDR3 nucleotides read TGTGCCAGCAGCCGCCCACGCCGGGACAGGGTTCCGGAGACCCAGTACTTC.

There are many counts of this clonotype. The V and J genes are TRBV27 and TRBJ2-5, with a tentative D call TRBD2 (5 bases). This CDR3 region has 15 residues. Germline V gene data show CDR1 as MNHEY and CDR2 as SMNVEV (reference sequence). The germline V and J ends were trimmed by 6 bases and 5 bases, with 19 bases remaining between them. CDR3 sequence: CASRQLLGGGETQYF. The CDR3 DNA is TGTGCCAGCAGACAGCTCCTAGGTGGAGGTGAGACCCAGTACTTC.